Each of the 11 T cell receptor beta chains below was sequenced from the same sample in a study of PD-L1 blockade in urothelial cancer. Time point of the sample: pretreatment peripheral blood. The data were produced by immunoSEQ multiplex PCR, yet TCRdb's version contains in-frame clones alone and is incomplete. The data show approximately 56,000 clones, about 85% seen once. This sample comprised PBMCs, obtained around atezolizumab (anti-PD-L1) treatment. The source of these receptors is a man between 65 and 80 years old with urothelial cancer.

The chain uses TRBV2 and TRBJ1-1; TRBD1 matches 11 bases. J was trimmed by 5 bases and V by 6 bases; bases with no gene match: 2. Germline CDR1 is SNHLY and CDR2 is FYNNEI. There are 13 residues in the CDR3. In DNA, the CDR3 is TGTGCCAGCAGCGGGGACAGGGGGACTGAAGCTTTCTTT. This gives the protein CASSGDRGTEAFF.

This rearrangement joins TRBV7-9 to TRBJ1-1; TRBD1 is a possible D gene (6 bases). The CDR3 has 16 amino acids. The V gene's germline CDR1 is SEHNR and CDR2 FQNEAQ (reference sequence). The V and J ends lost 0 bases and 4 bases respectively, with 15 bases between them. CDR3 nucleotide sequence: TGTGCCAGCAGCTTAGCGACTGGGGGCTCGAGCACTGAAGCTTTCTTT. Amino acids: CASSLATGGSSTEAFF.

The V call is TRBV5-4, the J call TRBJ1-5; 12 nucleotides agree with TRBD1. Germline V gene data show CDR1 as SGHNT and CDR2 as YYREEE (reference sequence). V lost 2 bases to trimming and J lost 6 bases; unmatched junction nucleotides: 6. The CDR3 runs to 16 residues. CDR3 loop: CASSFGTGGETQPQHF. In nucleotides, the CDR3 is TGTGCCAGCAGCTTCGGGACAGGGGGCGAAACTCAGCCCCAGCATTTT.

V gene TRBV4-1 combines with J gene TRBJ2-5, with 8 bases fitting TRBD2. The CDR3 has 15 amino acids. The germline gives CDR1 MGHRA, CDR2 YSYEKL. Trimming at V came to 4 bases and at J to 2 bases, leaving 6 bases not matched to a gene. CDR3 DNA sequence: TGCGCCAGCAGCCCCAGCGGGAGTGATCAAGAGACCCAGTACTTC. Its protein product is CASSPSGSDQETQYF.

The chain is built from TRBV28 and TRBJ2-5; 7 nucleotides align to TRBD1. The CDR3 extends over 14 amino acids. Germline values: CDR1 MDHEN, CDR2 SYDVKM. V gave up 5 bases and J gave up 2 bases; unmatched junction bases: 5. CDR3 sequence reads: CASSPPGQQETQYF. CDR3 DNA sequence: TGTGCCAGCAGTCCACCGGGACAGCAAGAGACCCAGTACTTC.

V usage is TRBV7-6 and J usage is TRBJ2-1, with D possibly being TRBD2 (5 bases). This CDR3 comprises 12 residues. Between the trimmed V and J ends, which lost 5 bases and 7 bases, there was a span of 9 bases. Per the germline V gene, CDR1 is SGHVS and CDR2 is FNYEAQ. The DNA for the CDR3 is TGTGCCAGCAGCCCCGGACTTAATGAGCAGTTCTTC. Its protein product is CASSPGLNEQFF.

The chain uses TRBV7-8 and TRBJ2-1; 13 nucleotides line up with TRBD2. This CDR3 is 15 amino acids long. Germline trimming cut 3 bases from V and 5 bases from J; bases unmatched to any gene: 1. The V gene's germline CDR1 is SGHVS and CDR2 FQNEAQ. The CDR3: CASSFGLAGDNEQFF. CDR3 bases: TGTGCCAGCAGCTTCGGACTAGCGGGGGACAATGAGCAGTTCTTC.

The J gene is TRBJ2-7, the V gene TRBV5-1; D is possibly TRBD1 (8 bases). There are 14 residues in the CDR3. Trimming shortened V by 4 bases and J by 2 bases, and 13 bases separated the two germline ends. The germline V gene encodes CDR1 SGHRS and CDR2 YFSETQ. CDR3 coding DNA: TGCGCCAGCAGCAGTACAGGGGGGGCCTACGAGCAGTACTTC. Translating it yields CASSSTGGAYEQYF.

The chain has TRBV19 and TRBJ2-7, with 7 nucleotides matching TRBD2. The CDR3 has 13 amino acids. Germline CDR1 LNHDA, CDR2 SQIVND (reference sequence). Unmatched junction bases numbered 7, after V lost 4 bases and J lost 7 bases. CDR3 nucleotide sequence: TGTGCCAGTAGTACCCGGGGGGTTCAAGAGCAGTACTTC. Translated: CASSTRGVQEQYF.

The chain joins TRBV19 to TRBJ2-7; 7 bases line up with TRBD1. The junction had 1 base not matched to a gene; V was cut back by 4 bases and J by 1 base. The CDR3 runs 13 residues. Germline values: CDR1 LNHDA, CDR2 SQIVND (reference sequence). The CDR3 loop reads CASSKGQSYEQYF. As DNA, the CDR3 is TGTGCCAGTAGTAAGGGACAGTCCTACGAGCAGTACTTC.

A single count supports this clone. CDR3 DNA sequence: TGTGCCAGCAGTTACTCGATTGTACCTAGCTCCTACGAGCAGTACTTC. It codes for CASSYSIVPSSYEQYF. This chain joins TRBV6-6 and TRBJ2-7; D is undetermined. The germline gives CDR1 MNHNY, CDR2 SVGAGI (reference sequence). Trimming shortened V by 0 bases and J by 0 bases, and 12 bases separated the two germline ends. The CDR3 has 16 residues.